Each of the 29 T cell receptor beta chains below was sequenced from the same sample in a study of identical twins. TCRdb passed the 5' RACE reads through MiXCR, listing each CDR3 protein once. The table shows around 650,000 distinct CDR3 sequences, with 7.1% occurring only once. This sample was also put to use in a study of yellow fever vaccine responses in identical twins.

Source material: PBMCs. These receptors were taken from a woman younger than 35 in good health.

The chain recombines TRBV27 with TRBJ1-5; D not certain. Germline CDR1 and CDR2: MNHEY and SMNVEV (reference sequence). The CDR3 is made up of 14 amino acids. Between the trimmed V and J ends, which lost 6 bases and 4 bases, there was a span of 13 bases. CDR3 sequence (DNA): TGTGCCAGCAGGAAGACGGCAGGAAATCAGCCCCAGCATTTT. Its translation: CASRKTAGNQPQHF.

This chain joins TRBV20-1 and TRBJ2-5; possible D gene TRBD1, 6 bases. CDR1 is DFQATT and CDR2 is SNEGSKA in the germline V gene (reference sequence). The CDR3 length is 15 residues. Trimming took 1 base from V and 1 from J, leaving 13 bases between them. The CDR3 bases are TGCAGTGCTAGAGCTGGAGACAGGCCCCAAGAGACCCAGTACTTC. Its translation: CSARAGDRPQETQYF.

V usage is TRBV29-1 and J usage is TRBJ2-7; 10 bases are a match to TRBD2. Germline V CDR1 and CDR2: SQVTM, ANQGSEA. Germline trimming cut 6 bases from V and 4 bases from J; bases unmatched to any gene: 6. The CDR3 is 13 amino acids. In nucleotides, the CDR3 is TGCAGCGTGGGGGGACTAGCGTCGTACGAGCAGTACTTC. Amino acids: CSVGGLASYEQYF.

This clonotype was counted between two and nine times. The CDR3 is CASSGLDRRGANEQFF. CDR3 nucleotides: TGCGCCAGCAGCGGCCTCGATCGGCGGGGGGCCAATGAGCAGTTCTTC. This chain uses TRBV5-1 with TRBJ2-1, with 8 bases matching TRBD2. Germline V gives CDR1 SGHRS, CDR2 YFSETQ. The V segment lost 4 bases and the J segment 6 bases; nucleotides outside the gene matches: 12. The CDR3 length is 16 residues.

A word on this clonotype: A clone one base away is much larger, so this may be a read error. The V call is TRBV2, the J call TRBJ2-3, with D unclear. Trimming left V 3 bases short and J 4 bases short, with 8 bases between. Germline CDR1 and CDR2: SNHLY and FYNNEI. CDR3 length: 13 residues. The CDR3 reads CASSDDTADTQYF. In nucleotides, the CDR3 is TGTGCCAGCAGTGATGATACCGCAGATACGCAGTATTTT.

This clonotype occurred a few times. V gene TRBV28 combines with J gene TRBJ2-7; tentative D call: TRBD2 (5 bases). This CDR3 is 14 amino acids long. V was clipped by 7 bases and J by 2 bases, with 15 bases between them. Germline assignment: CDR1 MDHEN and CDR2 SYDVKM. The CDR3 sequence is CASTNGGPPYEQYF. As DNA, the CDR3 is TGTGCCAGCACAAACGGCGGGCCACCCTACGAGCAGTACTTC.

The V and J genes are TRBV20-1 and TRBJ2-7; the match to TRBD1 covers 7 bases. The CDR3 totals 13 residues. The trim removed 1 base at V and 3 bases at J, leaving 3 bases unmatched. CDR1 DFQATT and CDR2 SNEGSKA come from the germline V gene (reference sequence). The CDR3 is CSARGDRYYEQYV. DNA of the CDR3: TGCAGTGCTAGAGGGGACAGATACTACGAGCAGTACGTC.

The V and J genes are TRBV12-3 or TRBV12-4 and TRBJ2-7; 9 nucleotides align to TRBD1. The V segment lost 5 bases and the J segment 3 bases; nucleotides outside the gene matches: 11. The CDR3 contains 16 residues. The CDR3, as DNA: TGTGCCAGCAGTCCGGGACAGGGAAAATCCTACTACGAGCAGTACTTC. Translation: CASSPGQGKSYYEQYF.

There are many counts of this clonotype. The V and J genes are TRBV15 and TRBJ2-3, with D maybe TRBD2 (5 bases). Germline lookup yields CDR1 LNHNV and CDR2 YYDKDF (reference sequence). CDR3 size: 13 residues. The V end lost 5 bases, the J end lost 3 bases, and 9 bases lay between the germline ends. The CDR3 loop reads CATSVWETDTQYF. The CDR3 nucleotides are TGTGCCACCAGCGTTTGGGAGACAGATACGCAGTATTTT.

This clonotype was detected only a few times. This sequence joins TRBV29-1 and TRBJ1-1; 12 nucleotides agree with TRBD1. V gave up 4 bases and J gave up 0 bases; unmatched junction bases: 18. The CDR3 runs to 20 residues. Germline CDR1 SQVTM, CDR2 ANQGSEA. The CDR3 reads CSVVAGTGGPMSPVNTEAFF. The CDR3 nucleotides read TGCAGCGTTGTAGCCGGGACAGGGGGCCCGATGTCTCCCGTGAACACTGAAGCTTTCTTT.

This clonotype was counted at least ten times. The genes are TRBV28 and TRBJ1-1; D not resolved. In germline, CDR1 is MDHEN, CDR2 SYDVKM. The CDR3 has 13 residues. The V gene lost 4 bases and the J gene lost 0 bases, with 6 bases spanning the gap. CDR3 protein: CASSYALNTEAFF. The CDR3 bases are TGTGCCAGCAGTTATGCGTTGAACACTGAAGCTTTCTTT.

There are a few counts of this clonotype. The rearrangement joins TRBV12-3 or TRBV12-4 to TRBJ2-1; tentative D call: TRBD1 (5 bases). The ends were cut back, 6 bases at V and 3 bases at J, with 12 bases in the middle. The CDR3 is made up of 14 amino acids. CDR3 nucleotides: TGTGCCAGCAGCACAGGCCCGGGCTACAATGAGCAGTTCTTC. It specifies CASSTGPGYNEQFF.

The chain is built from TRBV28 and TRBJ2-5; 9 positions match TRBD1. CDR1 and CDR2 from the germline V gene are MDHEN and SYDVKM. CDR3 length: 16 amino acids. V lost 2 bases to trimming and J lost 3 bases; unmatched junction nucleotides: 7. CDR3 sequence reads: CASSLGGTGWEETQYF. For the CDR3, the DNA is TGTGCCAGCAGTTTAGGGGGGACAGGGTGGGAAGAGACCCAGTACTTC.

This clonotype was observed a few times. V and J are TRBV5-1 and TRBJ2-1, with 8 bases identical to TRBD1. Per the germline V gene, CDR1 is SGHRS and CDR2 is YFSETQ. J was trimmed by 9 bases and V by 4 bases; bases with no gene match: 15. The CDR3 spans 16 residues. CDR3 sequence: CASSPGQGGVQVEQFF. In DNA, the CDR3 is TGCGCCAGCAGCCCCGGACAGGGTGGGGTTCAGGTTGAGCAGTTCTTC.

This clonotype has ten or more counts. The V call is TRBV20-1, the J call TRBJ2-5; the D is unclear. Germline lookup yields CDR1 DFQATT and CDR2 SNEGSKA (reference sequence). Trimming took off 2 bases at V and 2 bases at J, with 6 bases between the two ends. The CDR3 runs 12 residues. CDR3 DNA sequence: TGCAGTGCTAGAATAGGTCAAGAGACCCAGTACTTC. Translating gives CSARIGQETQYF.

This chain joins TRBV5-1 and TRBJ2-7; 9 bases map to TRBD2. The CDR3 contains 14 residues. In germline, CDR1 is SGHRS, CDR2 YFSETQ. The V segment lost 0 bases and the J segment 6 bases; nucleotides outside the gene matches: 4. Written as DNA, the CDR3 is TGCGCCAGCAGCTTGGTTGCGGGGGGGCCCGAGCAGTACGTC. Translating gives CASSLVAGGPEQYV.

This clonotype was seen many times. This chain joins TRBV7-2 and TRBJ2-1; 9 nucleotides align to TRBD2. Per germline, CDR1 SGHTA and CDR2 FQGNSA. This CDR3 contains 16 residues. Trimming cost V 2 bases and J 1 base; bases outside gene matches: 3. The CDR3 DNA sequence: TGTGCCAGCAGCTTATGGCTAGCGGGGTCCTACAATGAGCAGTTCTTC. Translated: CASSLWLAGSYNEQFF.

In its sample, this clonotype was seen many times. This rearrangement joins TRBV20-1 to TRBJ2-7; tentatively, D is TRBD2 (6 bases). Between the trimmed V and J ends, which lost 5 bases and 1 base, there was a span of 12 bases. Germline CDR1 DFQATT, CDR2 SNEGSKA (reference sequence). The CDR3 consists of 13 residues. The CDR3 spells CSAAQGLSYEQYF. The CDR3 region has the DNA TGCAGTGCTGCCCAAGGACTATCCTACGAGCAGTACTTC.

This clonotype appeared a few times. The genes are TRBV12-5 and TRBJ1-5, with D possibly TRBD1 on 6 matching bases. From germline, CDR1 is LGHNT and CDR2 FRNRAP. The CDR3 contains 14 residues. V dropped 8 bases and J dropped 2 bases, with 13 bases sitting between them. The CDR3 DNA reads as TGTGCTAGTCTTCCACAGGGCGGCAATCAGCCCCAGCATTTT. It is translated as CASLPQGGNQPQHF. The full variable domain, with the rest looked up from reference TRBV12-5 and TRBJ1-5, is DARVTQTPRHKVTEMGQEVTMRCQPILGHNTVFWYRQTMMQGLELLAYFRNRAPLDDSGMPKDRFSAEMPDATLATLKIQPSEPRDSAVYFCASLPQGGNQPQHFGDGTRLSIL.

In its sample, this clonotype was seen many times. This chain joins TRBV12-3 or TRBV12-4 and TRBJ2-5, with a tentative D call TRBD1 (5 bases). This CDR3 region has 12 residues. The V gene lost 6 bases and the J gene lost 5 bases, with 10 bases spanning the gap. In DNA form, the CDR3 reads TGTGCCAGCAGCTCAGGGATTGAGACCCAGTACTTC. Protein: CASSSGIETQYF.

This clonotype was counted between two and nine times. The chain recombines TRBV10-3 with TRBJ2-7; no clear D. Germline CDR1 reads ENHRY; CDR2 reads SYGVKD. Between the trimmed V and J ends, which lost 7 bases and 5 bases, there was a span of 18 bases. The length of the CDR3 is 14 residues. CDR3 sequence reads: CAITPDKGWDEQYF. The CDR3 DNA sequence: TGTGCCATCACCCCGGATAAAGGGTGGGACGAGCAGTACTTC.

In this sample, this clonotype turned up a few times. This rearrangement joins TRBV5-1 to TRBJ2-7; TRBD1 matches at 8 bases. Germline V gives CDR1 SGHRS, CDR2 YFSETQ. Unmatched junction bases numbered 3, after V lost 4 bases and J lost 0 bases. This CDR3 spans 14 amino acids. The CDR3 reads CASSRDRSSYEQYV. In DNA, the CDR3 is TGCGCCAGCAGCCGGGACAGGAGCTCCTACGAGCAGTACGTC.

This clonotype has ten or more counts. The rearrangement uses TRBV2 and TRBJ2-1; the D gene could be TRBD1 or TRBD2 (5 bases each). The germline CDR1 and CDR2 sequences are SNHLY and FYNNEI. Trimming removed 6 bases from V and 6 bases from J, with 12 bases in between. The CDR3 consists of 13 residues. The CDR3 bases are TGTGCCAGCAGCCACGGGACCACCAATGAGCAGTTCTTC. Translated: CASSHGTTNEQFF.

This clonotype appeared a few times. The chain recombines TRBV20-1 with TRBJ2-1; TRBD2 agrees at 13 bases. The CDR3 has 19 residues. CDR1 is DFQATT, CDR2 SNEGSKA, per germline (reference sequence). V lost 0 bases, J lost 0 bases, and 8 bases stayed unmatched. The CDR3 region has the DNA TGCAGTGCTAGAGACGCGGGACTAGCGGGGTCCGGCTCCTACAATGAGCAGTTCTTC. It is translated as CSARDAGLAGSGSYNEQFF.

This clonotype was recorded a few times. The chain joins TRBV15 to TRBJ2-7, with TRBD1 matching 7 bases. V trimming: 3 bases; J trimming: 1 base; junction bases outside the gene matches: 21. Germline V gene sequence: CDR1 LNHNV, CDR2 YYDKDF (reference sequence). The CDR3 is 20 residues long. CDR3 sequence: CATSSSPRDREPGESYEQYF. The CDR3 bases are TGTGCCACCAGCAGTTCTCCCCGGGACAGAGAACCCGGGGAATCCTACGAGCAGTACTTC.

This clonotype appeared a few times. This chain joins TRBV29-1 and TRBJ2-1; D is undetermined. Looked up from germline, CDR1 is SQVTM and CDR2 is ANQGSEA. Trimming shortened V by 3 bases and J by 9 bases, and 12 bases separated the two germline ends. CDR3 length equals 12 residues. CDR3 region: CSVEDRPGEQFF. In DNA form, the CDR3 reads TGCAGCGTTGAGGACCGACCTGGTGAGCAGTTCTTC.

This clonotype was counted a few times. V usage is TRBV20-1 and J usage is TRBJ1-2; D is unclear. Deletions cut 6 bases from V and 1 base from J, with 9 bases between. This CDR3 region has 12 residues. Germline V gene data show CDR1 as DFQATT and CDR2 as SNEGSKA (reference sequence). The chain's CDR3 is CSARTNNYGYTF. For the CDR3, the DNA is TGCAGTGCCCGTACGAATAACTATGGCTACACCTTC.

This clonotype appeared many times. The CDR3 sequence is CSGDMNTEAFF. The CDR3 DNA follows: TGCAGTGGGGACATGAACACTGAAGCTTTCTTT. V and J are TRBV20-1 and TRBJ1-1, with D maybe TRBD1 (6 bases). The CDR3 spans 11 residues. Germline lookup yields CDR1 DFQATT and CDR2 SNEGSKA (reference sequence). The germline V and J ends were trimmed by 7 bases and 0 bases, with 6 bases remaining between them.

The chain couples TRBV5-6 to TRBJ2-5; D gene uncertain. CDR1 and CDR2 (germline): SGHDT, YYEEEE. The CDR3 extends over 14 amino acids. V gave up 3 bases and J gave up 2 bases, with 11 bases separating them. The CDR3 coding sequence is TGTGCCAGCAGCTATATTCGTGGGCAAGAGACCCAGTACTTC. Protein: CASSYIRGQETQYF.